This T cell receptor (beta chain) was retrieved from a study of cytomegalovirus exposure and HLA in healthy donors (dated by TCRdb to the late 2010s). Regarding the complete study: In an earlier analysis of 450 to 750 of the donors, around 300 Gb of sequence data and 90 million to 120 million unique TCR beta sequences from roughly 190 million T cells were reported. An early release covering roughly 600 HLA-typed donors comprised about 290 gigabases of sequencing data and roughly 86 million unique TCR sequences. Of the roughly 400 genotyped donors, over 80% were placed in the genetic ancestry cluster associated with self-reported Caucasian donors. The study was designed to test whether signatures of past pathogen exposure could be identified by cataloging public T cell receptors. The T cell repertoires of several hundred subjects were profiled by immunosequencing and related to cytomegalovirus serostatus. Besides the first cohort of around 700 subjects, a separate validation cohort made up of 120 or so different subjects was used. The study combined high-throughput TCR immunosequencing, statistical association of individual TCRs with disease status, and machine learning to predict cytomegalovirus infection status. To study patterns of TCR occurrence, a later analysis re-analyzed previously published TCR beta repertoires from more than 550 donors and added high-resolution HLA genotyping. Rather than using new phenotypic data, the later analysis identified candidate immune exposures from TCR beta sequences and from how often those sequences occurred across donors. An earlier analysis of 500 to 750 of the donors applied high-throughput TCR beta sequencing to assess whether each TCR beta V gene segment acted as functional or pseudogenic. Donor age, sex, ethnicity and CMV serostatus were compiled together with the repertoire data. Genome-wide SNP genotypes for about 55% of the roughly 670 donors were used in a later genetic analysis, which treated that subset as a discovery cohort. All discovery cohort repertoires had been generated on a single sequencing platform. HLA typing covered class I and class II loci at four-digit resolution. The number of typed donors differed by locus: 629-630 for A, B, C, DRB1 and DQB1; 500 to 550 for DQA1; about 600 for DPA1; and around 450 for DPB1. A handful of DR-DQ haplotypes were handled as single units for association and clustering because linkage in the cohort was strong. On average, about 200,000 unique TCR beta nucleotide sequences were sequenced per donor among 398 genotyped donors of the cohort, with roughly 18% of those sequences being non-productive. The research as a whole found: Three of the identified cytomegalovirus-associated TCR beta chains were confirmed in vitro to be specific for cytomegalovirus antigens. A further reported finding was that TCR beta sequences accurately predicted the HLA-A and HLA-B alleles for most subjects in the first cohort. The study listed 150 to 200 TCR beta chains as associated with cytomegalovirus. Across donors, most TCR sequences were observed very rarely, whereas some public TCRs were present in many individuals. Sequencing depth was assumed to be roughly uniform across donors in the presence/absence analyses, though that assumption may not hold. In a later analysis, some 17,000 TCR beta sequences were associated with specific HLA alleles at a false discovery rate of 0.05. Correlated functional status among segregating V segments might be attributable to linkage disequilibrium, but an unknown experimental factor could not be ruled out. In a later analysis, TCR association rates were found to vary across HLA loci, with the most associated TCRs seen for DRB1 alleles and the fewest for HLA-C alleles. Because the 87-base-pair reads could not distinguish some IMGT-functional V segments, including TRBV6-2 and TRBV6-3, those segments were excluded. When HLA alleles, especially DR and DQ, strongly co-occurred, attributing TCR associations to individual alleles was difficult. Because some donors lacked HLA typing at each locus, the association tests relied only on the typed subset. Because counts were too low, about 17 rarely observed V segments, including chromosome 9 orphons, were excluded from the earlier analysis of fewer than 650 of the donors. In this cohort, only TCR beta chains were sequenced, and detectable features were limited by the absence of alpha or paired-chain data. In an earlier analysis of 587 of the donors, most TCR beta V segments appeared in productive rearrangements about 90% or about 30% of the time, broadly matching IMGT annotations. According to a later genetic analysis, donors in an Asian-associated ancestry cluster had fewer N-insertions in productive TCRs than the roughly 670-donor mean. A later analysis found that most CMV-associated TCR beta chains appeared HLA-restricted, with HLA associations seemingly driven largely by CMV exposure. For the cohort, immune exposure information was limited to CMV serostatus. The classifier was reported to diagnose cytomegalovirus status with high specificity and sensitivity in both the original cohort and the validation cohort. A cluster of highly shared sequence variants was judged likely to represent a technical artifact of the sequencing pipeline. In a later genetic analysis, a missense DCLRE1C variant was associated with V-gene and J-gene trimming of TCR beta chains, and the association was replicated in an independent cohort. Several of the top co-occurrence clusters appeared to be linked to parvovirus B19, influenza, CMV and Epstein-Barr virus, according to a later analysis. According to the authors, the approach could potentially be generalized to other disease states and immunological phenotypes. A later analysis found that HLA-associated TCR beta chains were more clonally expanded and had lower generation probabilities than equally common non-associated chains.

Receptor amplification or capture employed the immunoSEQ multiplex PCR assay. For the multiplex PCR, a mixture combining 60 forward primers for TCR Vbeta segments and 13 reverse primers for TCR Jbeta segments was used. The CDR3 region of rearranged TCR beta genes was amplified from genomic DNA by a multiplex PCR assay. Amplified TCR beta libraries were sequenced as 87-base-pair reads on the Illumina HiSeq System. On the study's bioinformatics: In a later analysis, tens of millions of unique TCR beta chains were counted across the approximately 620 repertoires, and approximately 11 million of these chains were shared by at least two donors. A nearest-neighbor algorithm error-corrected the raw reads and collapsed the reads into unique sequences, merging closely related sequences to remove PCR and sequencing errors. CDR3 sequences were aligned to IMGT reference sequences to assign V, D and J gene segments. For a sequence to be retained, at least a six-nucleotide match to both a V gene segment and a J gene segment was required. A rearrangement was called productive if the CDR3 had no stop codons and remained in frame with V and J, and every other rearrangement was called non-productive. Following IMGT convention, CDR3 was defined as the stretch from the second conserved V-encoded cysteine to the conserved J-encoded phenylalanine. In an earlier analysis of around 640 of the donors, sequences lacking an unambiguous match to a single V gene segment were excluded. In an earlier analysis of a few hundred of the donors, a V segment was called functional when productive rearrangements were above 56.7%, and segregating when the standard deviation between donors exceeded 5%. To diagnose cytomegalovirus status from the catalog of TCR beta chain sequences, a statistical classification framework was built. In a later analysis, TCR nucleotide sequences were compared against IMGT/GENE-DB human TR gene sequences so that V and J genes could be assigned. A later analysis assigned CDR3 sequences and most-parsimonious VDJ recombination scenarios with the TCRdist pipeline. A later analysis defined each TCR beta chain by its CDR3 amino acid sequence plus V-gene family, and excluded reads lacking a unique V-gene family. As a way to deal with suspected cross-contamination and a sequencing artifact, a later analysis dropped 450 to 600 nucleotide sequences that were highly shared and had low generation probability. For each public chain, a later analysis derived a clonal expansion index from normalized ranks of inferred template counts within each repertoire. In a later analysis, generation probabilities were computed with a VDJ recombination model fitted to out-of-frame rearrangements, and the resulting probabilities were checked against IGoR. A later analysis scored TCR-TCR, TCR-HLA and TCR-CMV co-occurrence with hypergeometric tests, applying a repertoire-size bias correction to TCR pairs. In a later analysis, false discovery rates were estimated by permuting HLA or CMV assignments 20 times. In a later analysis, co-occurring TCRs were grouped using DBSCAN, and TCRdist sequence similarity was added for clustering within HLA-allele-positive subsets. Repertoires with fewer than 30,000 or more than 120,000 public chains, plus five repertoires with anomalous nucleotide sharing, were excluded from co-occurrence clustering. Held by TCRdb, this immuneACCESS table contains in-frame sequences only and omits some clones. Under half of the omission traces to an unresolved V gene where checked; the cause of the rest is unknown. V, J and clone size are taken as reported in that table, and D and trimming were inferred from the DNA itself. The sample has fewer than 200,000 clones on record, 75% to 85% of them singletons. The ten largest make up roughly 0.7% of the sample.

The CDR3 goes from the cysteine to the phenylalanine over 17 residues. Only the CDR3 DNA is retained, 51 bases long and in frame from the first base. CDR1 and CDR2, looked up from the germline V gene, are SGHTA and FQGNSA. V is pruned by 3 bases and J by 3 bases, leaving 7 bases of the junction without a gene match. About this clone itself: What this receptor recognizes is not known. The record has no base qualities; no much larger clone is one base away.

The cohort was made up of approximately 700 healthy bone marrow donors. At the time of sampling, all cohort members were nominally healthy, though unrecorded immune exposures were likely present. The donor was CMV seronegative and belonged to the group of 350 to 400 seronegative cohort members. Each donor provided a peripheral blood sample, and peripheral blood mononuclear cells were used for TCR beta sequencing. Genomic DNA extraction from the blood cell samples was performed with the Qiagen DNeasy Blood Extraction Kit. The receptor chain draws on TRBV7-2 and TRBJ2-1, and TRBD2 matches 11 of the central bases. Sequencing input: PBMCs. The receptor's source is a boy younger than 18 in good health and CMV-seronegative. DNA sequence: TGTGCCAGCAGCTTTACAGGGACTAGCGGACGCTACAATGAGCAGTTCTTC. It translates as CASSFTGTSGRYNEQFF.